The 26 T cell receptor beta chains below were found in one sample sequenced in a study of beta chain features in type 1 diabetes. As every portion of the isolated RNA was reverse transcribed, the sequencing read expressed TCRB transcripts. Produced via immunoSEQ multiplex PCR; TCRdb's table is partial and in-frame only. Among more than 120,000 clones, about 10% were seen once, and the ten largest hold roughly 1.4%. Sequences were obtained from naive CD4+ T cells from blood. The receptors were sampled from a man between 18 and 35 years old in good health.

CDR3 coding DNA: TGTGCCAGCTCACCACCTAGCGGGGGGGAGTACAATGAGCAGTTCTTC. Amino acid sequence: CASSPPSGGEYNEQFF. This chain connects TRBV18 to TRBJ2-1, with 11 bases identical to TRBD2. CDR3 length equals 16 residues. In germline, CDR1 is KGHSH, CDR2 LQKENI. V lost 0 bases and J lost 4; bases outside the gene matches: 2.

Points on this clone: A far larger clone is one base from this, pointing to a likely read error. CDR3: CASSEAFGGTGELFF. CDR3 DNA: TGCGCCAGCAGCGAGGCCTTCGGGGGCACCGGGGAGCTGTTTTTT. The V call is TRBV5-1, the J call TRBJ2-2, with D perhaps TRBD2 (6 bases). The germline CDR1 and CDR2 sequences are SGHRS and YFSETQ. Trimming took off 4 bases at V and 4 bases at J, with 14 bases between the two ends. This CDR3 is built from 15 residues. Drawing the rest from reference TRBV5-1 and TRBJ2-2, the complete variable domain is KAGVTQTPRYLIKTRGQQVTLSCSPISGHRSVSWYQQTPGQGLQFLFEYFSETQRNKGNFPGRFSGRQFSNSRSEMNVSTLELGDSALYLCASSEAFGGTGELFFGEGSRLTVL.

The V call is TRBV7-2, the J call TRBJ2-1; no reliable D call. The V and J ends lost 4 bases and 4 bases respectively, with 11 bases between them. Germline CDR1 reads SGHTA; CDR2 reads FQGNSA. The CDR3 totals 14 residues. CDR3: CASSSRTDYNEQFF. The CDR3 region has the DNA TGTGCCAGCAGCTCACGAACAGATTACAATGAGCAGTTCTTC. Together with reference TRBV7-2 and TRBJ2-1, the CDR3 gives the full variable domain: GAGVSQSPSNKVTEKGKDVELRCDPISGHTALYWYRQSLGQGLEFLIYFQGNSAPDKSGLPSDRFSAERTGGSVSTLTIQRTQQEDSAVYLCASSSRTDYNEQFFGPGTRLTVL.

J is TRBJ2-7 and V is TRBV28; unclear D gene. V lost 3 bases and J lost 2, with 11 bases in between. This CDR3 comprises 14 residues. The V gene's germline CDR1 is MDHEN and CDR2 SYDVKM. DNA of the CDR3: TGTGCCAGCAGTTTTGGGTCTCGGGCCTACGAGCAGTACTTC. Protein: CASSFGSRAYEQYF. The variable domain in full, completed from reference TRBV28 and TRBJ2-7, reads DVKVTQSSRYLVKRTGEKVFLECVQDMDHENMFWYRQDPGLGLRLIYFSYDVKMKEKGDIPEGYSVSREKKERFSLILESASTNQTSMYLCASSFGSRAYEQYFGPGTRLTVT.

This clone was detected a few times. The J gene is TRBJ1-4, the V gene TRBV7-9; D is possibly TRBD1 (6 bases). This CDR3 spans 14 amino acids. The V gene's germline CDR1 is SEHNR and CDR2 FQNEAQ (reference sequence). The V gene lost 3 bases and the J gene lost 2 bases, with 7 bases spanning the gap. DNA for the CDR3: TGTGCCAGCAGCTTTACAGGGACTAATGAAAAACTGTTTTTT. Translated, it gives CASSFTGTNEKLFF. Full variable domain (rest looked up from reference TRBV7-9 and TRBJ1-4): DTGVSQNPRHKITKRGQNVTFRCDPISEHNRLYWYRQTLGQGPEFLTYFQNEAQLEKSRLLSDRFSAERPKGSFSTLEIQRTEQGDSAMYLCASSFTGTNEKLFFGSGTQLSVL.

This clone has only a few counts. This chain uses TRBV4-2 with TRBJ2-3, with TRBD2 identical over 7 bases. The CDR3 consists of 18 residues. The germline V gene encodes CDR1 LGHNA and CDR2 YNFKEQ. The V and J ends lost 0 bases and 3 bases, in that order; junction bases with no gene match: 12. CDR3 DNA: TGTGCCAGCAGCCAAGACATGGCGGCGGGGGTTAGGACAGATACGCAGTATTTT. Translation gives CASSQDMAAGVRTDTQYF.

The rearrangement joins TRBV5-1 to TRBJ1-5, with TRBD1 matching over 7 bases. From germline, CDR1 is SGHRS and CDR2 YFSETQ. This CDR3 has 16 residues. The J segment lost 0 bases and the V segment lost 4 bases, leaving 7 bases of the junction unmatched. DNA of the CDR3: TGCGCCAGCAGCCCCGGGACAGCTTATAGCAATCAGCCCCAGCATTTT. Protein product: CASSPGTAYSNQPQHF. The full variable domain, in which reference TRBV5-1 and TRBJ1-5 provide the parts outside the CDR3, is KAGVTQTPRYLIKTRGQQVTLSCSPISGHRSVSWYQQTPGQGLQFLFEYFSETQRNKGNFPGRFSGRQFSNSRSEMNVSTLELGDSALYLCASSPGTAYSNQPQHFGDGTRLSIL.

The chain has TRBV11-2 and TRBJ1-3; TRBD1 might be the D (6 bases). Germline V gene data show CDR1 as SGHAT and CDR2 as FQNNGV. Trimming shortened V by 5 bases and J by 1 base, and 15 bases separated the two germline ends. The CDR3 length is 16 residues. The CDR3 protein is CASSPRQEPSGNTIYF. The DNA of the CDR3 is TGTGCCAGCAGCCCTAGACAGGAACCTTCTGGAAACACCATATATTTT.

This chain links TRBV7-2 with TRBJ1-1; 8 positions agree with TRBD1. Germline assignment: CDR1 SGHTA and CDR2 FQGNSA. The ends lost 3 bases at V and 1 base at J; junction bases unmatched: 4. This CDR3 is 15 amino acids long. The CDR3 DNA sequence: TGTGCCAGCAGCTTCCCTGGACAGGGGAACACTGAAGCTTTCTTT. Protein sequence: CASSFPGQGNTEAFF.

This clone has only a few counts. The genes are TRBV18 and TRBJ2-5; maybe TRBD1 (6 bases). V was clipped by 2 bases and J by 0 bases, with 7 bases between them. This CDR3 is 14 amino acids long. Germline CDR1 reads KGHSH; CDR2 reads LQKENI. CDR3 region: CASSPNRDQETQYF. In nucleotides, the CDR3 is TGTGCCAGCTCACCAAACAGGGACCAAGAGACCCAGTACTTC. Supplemented by reference TRBV18 and TRBJ2-5, the full variable domain reads NAGVMQNPRHLVRRRGQEARLRCSPMKGHSHVYWYRQLPEEGLKFMVYLQKENIIDESGMPKERFSAEFPKEGPSILRIQQVVRGDSAAYFCASSPNRDQETQYFGPGTRLLVL.

The table lists this clone with many counts. V usage is TRBV9 and J usage is TRBJ2-5, with D perhaps matching TRBD2 (6 bases). The CDR3 spans 15 residues. Germline V gives CDR1 SGDLS, CDR2 YYNGEE. The V end lost 4 bases, the J end lost 2 bases, and 15 bases lay between the germline ends. CDR3 DNA sequence: TGTGCCAGCAGCACCGGGACTCAAAAACAAGAGACCCAGTACTTC. Amino acid sequence: CASSTGTQKQETQYF.

The V call is TRBV11-2, the J call TRBJ2-3; D gene ambiguous. Germline V gene sequence: CDR1 SGHAT, CDR2 FQNNGV. The CDR3 covers 12 residues. Trimming took off 3 bases at V and 6 bases at J, with 7 bases between the two ends. The CDR3 sequence: CASSFFRDTQYF. The CDR3 region has the DNA TGTGCCAGCAGCTTCTTCAGGGATACGCAGTATTTT.

This clone has only a few counts. J is TRBJ2-1 and V is TRBV2; 13 bases align to TRBD2. Losses at the gene ends were 6 bases for V and 5 bases for J; bases not matched to a gene: 4. This CDR3 comprises 15 residues. Germline V CDR1 and CDR2: SNHLY, FYNNEI. The CDR3 sequence is CASRPLAGGNNEQFF. DNA of the CDR3: TGTGCCAGCAGACCACTAGCGGGGGGGAACAATGAGCAGTTCTTC.

The chain carries TRBV19 and TRBJ1-5, with 7 bases lining up with TRBD1. Germline CDR1 and CDR2: LNHDA and SQIVND (reference sequence). V was pared by 7 bases and J by 6 bases, with 6 bases of the junction left unmatched. CDR3 length equals 13 residues. The DNA for the CDR3 is TGTGCCAGTAAAAGGCAGGGGGTTCAGCCCCAGCATTTT. Amino acids: CASKRQGVQPQHF. Based on the CDR3 plus reference TRBV19 and TRBJ1-5, the full variable domain is DGGITQSPKYLFRKEGQNVTLSCEQNLNHDAMYWYRQDPGQGLRLIYYSQIVNDFQKGDIAEGYSVSREKKESFPLTVTSAQKNPTAFYLCASKRQGVQPQHFGDGTRLSIL.

In this sample, this clone turned up a few times. The chain links TRBV6-6 to TRBJ2-1; perhaps TRBD1 as D (7 bases). This CDR3 spans 15 amino acids. Trimming removed 2 bases at V and 3 bases at J, with 11 bases between. The germline CDR1 and CDR2 sequences are MNHNY and SVGAGI (reference sequence). CDR3 sequence reads: CASSYGRGDYNEQFF. DNA for the CDR3: TGTGCCAGCAGTTACGGCAGGGGGGACTACAATGAGCAGTTCTTC.

This clone showed up just a few times. V and J are TRBV11-2 and TRBJ2-7, with D perhaps matching TRBD1 (6 bases). This CDR3 region has 15 residues. The germline CDR1 and CDR2 sequences are SGHAT and FQNNGV. Trimming took 3 bases from V and 4 from J, leaving 16 bases between them. The CDR3 is CASSLGDIAEYEQYF. The CDR3 DNA is TGTGCCAGCAGCTTGGGGGACATCGCGGAGTACGAGCAGTACTTC.

The table lists this clone with a few counts. The chain is built from TRBV4-3 and TRBJ2-5; maybe TRBD1 (5 bases). The DNA end is more similar to TRBJ2-7, so the J call may be wrong. This CDR3 has 16 amino acids. CDR1 and CDR2 from the germline V gene are LGHNA and YSLEER. DNA of the CDR3: TGCGCCAGCAGCCAAGAAGTCGGGCAGGGTTACCACGAGCAGTACTTC. This sequence encodes CASSQEVGQGYHEQYF.

This clone was recorded a few times. The gene calls are TRBV6-5 and TRBJ1-4; D perhaps matches TRBD1 (5 bases). V was trimmed by 6 bases and J by 8 bases, leaving 16 bases between them. The CDR3 covers 14 residues. Germline-derived CDR1 and CDR2 are MNHEY and SVGAGI. The CDR3: CASRVGQGREKLFF. Written as DNA, the CDR3 is TGTGCCAGCAGAGTAGGGCAGGGTAGGGAAAAACTGTTTTTT.

This rearrangement joins TRBV28 to TRBJ1-2; D uncertain. Germline V gene data show CDR1 as MDHEN and CDR2 as SYDVKM. Trimming pared 5 bases from V and 7 bases from J, leaving 17 bases between. The CDR3 runs 14 residues. CDR3 nucleotide sequence: TGTGCCAGCAGTCTGGGCACGCCGGCCCTTGGCTACACCTTC. It is translated as CASSLGTPALGYTF.

This clone was counted between two and nine times. CDR3 sequence reads: CASINAGADEQYF. The CDR3 DNA is TGTGCCAGCATAAACGCGGGGGCCGACGAGCAGTACTTC. The V and J genes are TRBV6-6 and TRBJ2-7, with D possibly being TRBD2 (7 bases). The CDR3 sequence is 13 residues long. Trimming cost V 7 bases and J 5 bases, with 15 bases left between them. Germline V lookup: CDR1 MNHNY, CDR2 SVGAGI (reference sequence).

J is TRBJ1-2 and V is TRBV28; D perhaps matches TRBD1 (5 bases). Germline CDR1 and CDR2: MDHEN and SYDVKM. V shed 7 bases and J shed 8 bases, with 20 bases lying between them. The CDR3 loop spans 14 amino acids. The CDR3 nucleotides read TGTGCCAGCACAAGTCTAGGGGCCCCTTCGGGCTACACCTTC. It translates to CASTSLGAPSGYTF.

The rearrangement links TRBV10-3 to TRBJ1-6; D uncertain. The germline V and J ends were trimmed by 7 bases and 8 bases, with 12 bases remaining between them. This CDR3 has 13 amino acids. From germline, CDR1 is ENHRY and CDR2 SYGVKD. CDR3 sequence: CAITPTGDSPLHF. In DNA, the CDR3 is TGTGCCATCACCCCGACCGGGGATTCACCCCTCCACTTT.

This rearrangement joins TRBV6-6 to TRBJ1-1, with TRBD1 identical over 12 bases. The J segment lost 5 bases and the V segment lost 4 bases, leaving 2 bases of the junction unmatched. Per the germline V gene, CDR1 is MNHNY and CDR2 is SVGAGI (reference sequence). CDR3 length: 14 residues. CDR3 DNA sequence: TGTGCCAGCAGTTCGGGACAGGGGGCGACTGAAGCTTTCTTT. Its protein product is CASSSGQGATEAFF.

The genes are TRBV19 and TRBJ1-2; TRBD1 matches 7 bases. The germline V gene has CDR1 LNHDA and CDR2 SQIVND (reference sequence). V shed 3 bases and J 3 bases; nucleotides not matched to a gene: 7. The CDR3 loop spans 15 amino acids. CDR3 bases: TGTGCCAGTAGTATGATCGGGACAGATGACTATGGCTACACCTTC. It specifies CASSMIGTDDYGYTF.

This clone was seen only a few times. The chain is built from TRBV6-5 and TRBJ2-3; D not resolved. In germline, CDR1 is MNHEY, CDR2 SVGAGI. The CDR3 loop spans 14 amino acids. Trimming left V 5 bases short and J 0 bases short, with 9 bases between. CDR3 loop: CASSPTPSTDTQYF. For the CDR3, the DNA is TGTGCCAGCAGTCCGACACCGAGCACAGATACGCAGTATTTT.

In its sample, this clone was seen a few times. This chain joins TRBV7-2 and TRBJ2-7; 8 positions match TRBD1. V lost 3 bases to trimming and J lost 3 bases; unmatched junction nucleotides: 10. The CDR3 totals 16 residues. The V gene's germline CDR1 is SGHTA and CDR2 FQGNSA. CDR3: CASSFGAGTGNYEQYF. Here the CDR3 DNA reads TGTGCCAGCAGCTTCGGAGCCGGGACAGGAAACTACGAGCAGTACTTC. The variable domain in full, with the rest retrieved from reference TRBV7-2 and TRBJ2-7, is GAGVSQSPSNKVTEKGKDVELRCDPISGHTALYWYRQSLGQGLEFLIYFQGNSAPDKSGLPSDRFSAERTGGSVSTLTIQRTQQEDSAVYLCASSFGAGTGNYEQYFGPGTRLTVT.